Sequencing of this T cell receptor beta chain was carried out in a study of T cells after yellow fever vaccination. On the study more broadly: Where fractions had low cell numbers, libraries were prepared from them with the SMART-Seq v4 Ultra Low Input RNA kit.

This clonotype turned up a few times. The antigen is unknown. TCRdb ran MiXCR on the 5' RACE reads and lists one entry per CDR3 protein. The data show approximately 300,000 distinct CDR3 sequences, about 11% seen once. Study-level results: Abundant clonotypes from the bulk population could contaminate FACS-sorted repertoires.

The trim removed 7 bases at V and 2 bases at J, leaving 5 bases unmatched. This CDR3 has 14 residues. CDR1 and CDR2 from the germline V gene are SGHTA and FQGNSA. The genes are TRBV7-2 and TRBJ1-2, with 9 bases aligning to TRBD1. The receptor comes from a man in his late teens or twenties who received the YFV17D yellow fever vaccine. The material was CD4+ T cells sorted from PBMCs, obtained 45 days after the yellow fever booster vaccination. CDR3 bases: TGTGCCAGCACCGGGGACAGGGAAAACTATGGCTACACCTTC. This encodes CASTGDRENYGYTF.